Presented here are 14 T cell receptor beta chains from one specimen sequenced in a study of shared clonotypes between healthy human individuals. Produced via immunoSEQ multiplex PCR; TCRdb's table is partial and in-frame only. The data contain roughly 680,000 clones, roughly two thirds of them seen just once; the ten biggest clones take up under 2%. Sequenced sample: memory CD4+ T cells sorted from blood. As for subset: CD45RA-negative fraction. The origin of the receptors is a woman in her twenties or thirties in good health.

A note on this clone: The sample has other DNA sequences that encode this CDR3 too. This chain joins TRBV28 and TRBJ1-4, with D maybe TRBD1 (5 bases). Germline V gene lookup returns CDR1 MDHEN and CDR2 SYDVKM. The V end lost 4 bases, the J end lost 1 base, and 10 bases lay between the germline ends. The length of the CDR3 is 15 residues. The CDR3 here is CASSSQGGTNEKLFF. Here the CDR3 DNA reads TGTGCCAGCAGTTCTCAGGGTGGAACTAATGAAAAACTGTTTTTT.

This clone showed up just a few times. This rearrangement joins TRBV5-4 to TRBJ2-1; TRBD2 matches 11 bases. The CDR3 is 18 amino acids. CDR1 is SGHNT and CDR2 is YYREEE in the germline V gene (reference sequence). Trimming at V came to 1 base and at J to 8 bases, leaving 14 bases not matched to a gene. CDR3 DNA: TGTGCCAGCAGCTTGTGGCCACCTCGACTAGCGGGAAATCATGAGCAGTTCTTC. Residues: CASSLWPPRLAGNHEQFF.

The J gene is TRBJ2-7, the V gene TRBV7-3, with 9 bases lining up with TRBD1. The trim removed 0 bases at V and 4 bases at J, leaving 4 bases unmatched. The CDR3 consists of 15 residues. Germline CDR1 and CDR2: SGHTA and FQGTGA. The CDR3 loop reads CASSLTWDREYEQYF. In DNA, the CDR3 is TGTGCCAGCAGCTTAACGTGGGACAGGGAATACGAGCAGTACTTC.

With respect to this clone: The sample holds other DNA sequences that translate to the same CDR3. This sequence joins TRBV9 and TRBJ2-1; TRBD2 agrees at 9 bases. In germline, CDR1 is SGDLS, CDR2 YYNGEE. Trimming cost V 2 bases and J 8 bases; bases outside gene matches: 8. The CDR3 spans 15 residues. This CDR3 is CASSVGTSRGDEQFF. The CDR3 DNA reads as TGTGCCAGCAGCGTTGGGACTAGCAGAGGGGATGAGCAGTTCTTC.

The sample holds a few counts of this clone. The chain joins TRBV7-9 to TRBJ2-7; D possibly corresponds to TRBD1 (5 bases). Between the trimmed V and J ends, which lost 10 bases and 2 bases, there was a span of 18 bases. This CDR3 region has 14 residues. Germline CDR1 is SEHNR and CDR2 is FQNEAQ (reference sequence). The CDR3 sequence: CATERQPDPYEQYF. CDR3 DNA: TGTGCCACCGAGAGACAGCCAGACCCCTACGAGCAGTACTTC. Looking up the rest from reference TRBV7-9 and TRBJ2-7 gives the full variable domain: DTGVSQNPRHKITKRGQNVTFRCDPISEHNRLYWYRQTLGQGPEFLTYFQNEAQLEKSRLLSDRFSAERPKGSFSTLEIQRTEQGDSAMYLCATERQPDPYEQYFGPGTRLTVT.

The V gene is TRBV6-1, the J gene TRBJ2-4; D possibly uses TRBD1 or TRBD2 (6 bases each). This CDR3 has 13 amino acids. Between the trimmed V and J ends, which lost 2 bases and 15 bases, there was a span of 17 bases. CDR1 and CDR2 from the germline V gene are MNHNS and SASEGT. The DNA for the CDR3 is TGTGCCAGCAGTGAATTTAGGGCGGGGACACCGTACTTC. It translates to CASSEFRAGTPYF.

CDR3 nucleotides: TGCGCCAGCAGCTTGATCGGCACAGATACGCAGTATTTT. Translating it yields CASSLIGTDTQYF. The chain is built from TRBV5-1 and TRBJ2-3; D unclear. This CDR3 has 13 amino acids. V gave up 1 base and J gave up 1 base, with 4 bases separating them. The germline CDR1 and CDR2 sequences are SGHRS and YFSETQ.

This chain uses TRBV27 with TRBJ2-1, with a possible D match to TRBD2 (6 bases). Trimming left V 5 bases short and J 1 base short, with 9 bases between. Germline CDR1 is MNHEY and CDR2 is SMNVEV (reference sequence). CDR3 length equals 14 residues. The CDR3 protein is CASSERASYNEQFF. Here the CDR3 DNA reads TGTGCCAGCAGTGAGCGGGCATCCTACAATGAGCAGTTCTTC.

The chain joins TRBV5-1 to TRBJ2-1; D is unclear. The CDR3 spans 14 residues. V lost 4 bases to trimming and J lost 8 bases, with 16 bases between them. Germline V gene lookup returns CDR1 SGHRS and CDR2 YFSETQ. The CDR3 spells CASSLGFVVDEQFF. CDR3 nucleotide sequence: TGCGCCAGCAGCCTGGGATTCGTAGTCGATGAGCAGTTCTTC.

As DNA, the CDR3 is TGTGCCAGCAGCTTAGTAGCGGCCCCCAAGGATACGCAGTATTTT. Protein: CASSLVAAPKDTQYF. The J gene is TRBJ2-3, the V gene TRBV7-2, with a weak D call TRBD2 (6 bases). Trimming shortened V by 1 base and J by 6 bases, and 14 bases separated the two germline ends. The CDR3 is 15 residues long. Germline assignment: CDR1 SGHTA and CDR2 FQGNSA. The entire variable domain, with the rest obtained from reference TRBV7-2 and TRBJ2-3, is as follows: GAGVSQSPSNKVTEKGKDVELRCDPISGHTALYWYRQSLGQGLEFLIYFQGNSAPDKSGLPSDRFSAERTGGSVSTLTIQRTQQEDSAVYLCASSLVAAPKDTQYFGPGTRLTVL.

The chain uses TRBV28 and TRBJ1-2, with TRBD1 matching over 8 bases. The germline V gene encodes CDR1 MDHEN and CDR2 SYDVKM. V lost 9 bases to trimming and J lost 8 bases; unmatched junction nucleotides: 11. The CDR3 is 13 amino acids. This CDR3 is CASAGGWFFGYTF. DNA for the CDR3: TGTGCCAGTGCAGGGGGCTGGTTTTTCGGCTACACCTTC.

The rearrangement uses TRBV19 and TRBJ2-7, with 9 bases matching TRBD1. V gave up 5 bases and J gave up 5 bases; unmatched junction bases: 10. Germline CDR1 and CDR2: LNHDA and SQIVND (reference sequence). The CDR3 totals 15 residues. The DNA for the CDR3 is TGTGCCAGTAGTGCCCGCGGGACAGGGTCCCACGAGCAGTACTTC. This codes for CASSARGTGSHEQYF.

The chain uses TRBV2 and TRBJ2-7, with D perhaps matching TRBD1 or TRBD2 (5 bases each). CDR3 length: 13 residues. The V gene lost 8 bases and the J gene lost 7 bases, with 18 bases spanning the gap. Germline CDR1 reads SNHLY; CDR2 reads FYNNEI. Here the CDR3 DNA reads TGTGCCAGCCACCGGTTGGGGCGAGGGGAGCAGTACTTC. Translation: CASHRLGRGEQYF. The full variable domain, completed using reference TRBV2 and TRBJ2-7, is EPEVTQTPSHQVTQMGQEVILRCVPISNHLYFYWYRQILGQKVEFLVSFYNNEISEKSEIFDDQFSVERPDGSNFTLKIRSTKLEDSAMYFCASHRLGRGEQYFGPGTRLTVT.

V is TRBV5-5 and J is TRBJ1-1; no reliable D call. Trimming left V 4 bases short and J 5 bases short, with 15 bases between. The CDR3 totals 14 residues. Per the germline V gene, CDR1 is SGHKS and CDR2 is YYEKEE (reference sequence). As DNA, the CDR3 is TGTGCCAGCAGCCCCCGGCAGAGTGGGACTGAAGCTTTCTTT. It translates to CASSPRQSGTEAFF.